Following are 29 T cell receptor beta chains from one sample sequenced in a study of blood T cell repertoires in COVID-19. Using immunoSEQ multiplex PCR, the repertoire was profiled, and TCRdb retains in-frame clones only, with some absent. The sample includes about 100,000 clones, roughly 79% of them seen just once. Sequenced sample: peripheral blood. The receptors were gathered from a man between 65 and 80 years old with active or convalescent COVID-19.

This clone was counted a few times. V usage is TRBV5-4 and J usage is TRBJ2-1; 11 bases align to TRBD2. CDR1 is SGHNT, CDR2 YYREEE, per germline (reference sequence). Unmatched junction bases numbered 7, after V lost 0 bases and J lost 5 bases. CDR3 length: 17 amino acids. DNA for the CDR3: TGTGCCAGCAGCTTGGACGGGAGGACTAGCGGGCACAATGAGCAGTTCTTC. This encodes CASSLDGRTSGHNEQFF. Combining the CDR3 with reference TRBV5-4 and TRBJ2-1 gives the whole variable domain ETGVTQSPTHLIKTRGQQVTLRCSSQSGHNTVSWYQQALGQGPQFIFQYYREEENGRGNFPPRFSGLQFPNYSSELNVNALELDDSALYLCASSLDGRTSGHNEQFFGPGTRLTVL.

This clone was seen once. The chain recombines TRBV7-3 with TRBJ2-1, with D possibly matching TRBD2 (6 bases). V shed 2 bases and J shed 6 bases, with 11 bases lying between them. The length of the CDR3 is 14 residues. CDR1 and CDR2 (germline): SGHTA, FQGTGA. This chain's CDR3 is CASSLGGTFNEQFF. DNA for the CDR3: TGTGCCAGCAGCTTAGGGGGGACTTTCAATGAGCAGTTCTTC.

The chain recombines TRBV12-3 or TRBV12-4 with TRBJ2-7; TRBD1 matches at 10 bases. CDR3 length: 12 amino acids. The junction had 5 bases not matched to a gene; V was cut back by 3 bases and J by 12 bases. CDR3 residues: CASSFGQGVWYF. DNA of the CDR3: TGTGCCAGCAGTTTTGGACAGGGGGTTTGGTACTTC.

The V gene is TRBV5-1, the J gene TRBJ2-2; 9 nucleotides align to TRBD2. The V and J ends lost 0 bases and 2 bases, in that order; junction bases with no gene match: 2. CDR3 length: 16 residues. CDR1 is SGHRS and CDR2 is YFSETQ in the germline V gene. The CDR3: CASSLEGTSNTGELFF. The CDR3 nucleotides read TGCGCCAGCAGCTTGGAAGGGACTAGCAACACCGGGGAGCTGTTTTTT. The full variable domain, its missing parts supplied by reference TRBV5-1 and TRBJ2-2, is KAGVTQTPRYLIKTRGQQVTLSCSPISGHRSVSWYQQTPGQGLQFLFEYFSETQRNKGNFPGRFSGRQFSNSRSEMNVSTLELGDSALYLCASSLEGTSNTGELFFGEGSRLTVL.

The genes are TRBV24-1 and TRBJ2-3, with D perhaps matching TRBD1 (5 bases). Trimming pared 4 bases from V and 1 base from J, leaving 14 bases between. Per germline, CDR1 KGHDR and CDR2 SFDVKD. CDR3 length: 16 residues. Here the CDR3 DNA reads TGTGCCACCAGTGACAACAGGAAACTCCGCACAGATACGCAGTATTTT. It codes for CATSDNRKLRTDTQYF.

This clone came up a few times. The CDR3 DNA sequence: TGTGCCAGCAGCCCGGGACACCGGAATGAGCAGTTCTTC. This sequence encodes CASSPGHRNEQFF. V is TRBV7-8 and J is TRBJ2-1, with D possibly matching TRBD1 (6 bases). Germline V gene data show CDR1 as SGHVS and CDR2 as FQNEAQ. Trimming took 5 bases from V and 7 from J, leaving 12 bases between them. The CDR3 sequence is 13 residues long.

A few counts support this clone. The rearrangement uses TRBV29-1 and TRBJ1-1; 8 bases agree with TRBD1. CDR1 is SQVTM, CDR2 ANQGSEA, per germline. V lost 6 bases and J lost 4; bases outside the gene matches: 10. The CDR3 is 14 amino acids. The CDR3 spells CSVVRQGPGTEAFF. The CDR3 DNA follows: TGCAGCGTCGTCCGACAGGGGCCGGGCACTGAAGCTTTCTTT.

This clone was found a few times. This chain links TRBV6-2 or TRBV6-3 with TRBJ2-1; 15 bases agree with TRBD2. The CDR3 is 17 residues long. Losses at the gene ends were 5 bases for V and 6 bases for J; bases not matched to a gene: 8. CDR1 is MNHEY and CDR2 is SVGEGT in the germline V gene. The DNA for the CDR3 is TGTGCCAGCAGTCGGACTAGCGGGAGGGGTACAGGCAATGAGCAGTTCTTC. Translated: CASSRTSGRGTGNEQFF.

The chain has TRBV9 and TRBJ2-7; 10 bases fit TRBD2. After removal of 4 bases from V and 7 bases from J, the junction contained 5 bases not matched to a gene. Germline-derived CDR1 and CDR2 are SGDLS and YYNGEE. The CDR3 is 13 amino acids. CDR3 sequence (DNA): TGTGCCAGCAGCCTCCGACTAGCGGGTGAGCAGTACTTC. Protein sequence: CASSLRLAGEQYF.

DNA of the CDR3: TGTGCCAGCAGCCAAGACAGGGACTATGGCTACACCTTC. Its protein product is CASSQDRDYGYTF. The chain joins TRBV4-2 to TRBJ1-2; possibly TRBD1 for D (5 bases). The CDR3 runs to 13 residues. Germline CDR1 is LGHNA and CDR2 is YNFKEQ. Deletions cut 0 bases from V and 3 bases from J, with 5 bases between.

The CDR3 protein is CASSQGTGSGELFF. CDR3 in DNA: TGTGCCAGCAGCCAAGGGACAGGGTCCGGGGAGCTGTTTTTT. The J gene is TRBJ2-2, the V gene TRBV4-2, with 8 bases identical to TRBD1. The V and J ends lost 1 base and 6 bases, in that order; junction bases with no gene match: 1. The CDR3 spans 14 residues. The germline V gene encodes CDR1 LGHNA and CDR2 YNFKEQ.

This clone was counted once. This chain links TRBV7-2 with TRBJ2-1, with 7 bases that match TRBD2. Trimming took 5 bases from V and 7 from J; bases not matched to a gene: 11. Germline CDR1 is SGHTA and CDR2 is FQGNSA. CDR3 length: 15 residues. CDR3 nucleotides: TGTGCCAGCAGCCCCCCCTACGGGGGGAAGAATGAGCAGTTCTTC. Protein: CASSPPYGGKNEQFF.

The rearrangement joins TRBV6-2 or TRBV6-3 to TRBJ2-1; weak D call: TRBD2 (6 bases). The CDR3 loop spans 15 amino acids. Trimming took off 6 bases at V and 0 bases at J, with 12 bases between the two ends. The germline gives CDR1 MNHEY, CDR2 SVGEGT. The CDR3 is CASSPGLSSYNEQFF. CDR3 DNA: TGTGCCAGCAGCCCGGGACTCAGCTCCTACAATGAGCAGTTCTTC.

The V gene is TRBV25-1, the J gene TRBJ2-5, with a weak D call TRBD1 (6 bases). CDR3 length: 15 residues. The V end was cut by 7 bases, the J end by 1 base, with 16 bases between. Germline V gene sequence: CDR1 MGHDK, CDR2 SYGVNS. The CDR3 protein is CASTPGESFQETQYF. The CDR3 nucleotides read TGTGCCAGCACCCCAGGGGAAAGCTTCCAAGAGACCCAGTACTTC.

This clone has just a few counts. The chain links TRBV12-3 or TRBV12-4 to TRBJ1-1; D call uncertain. CDR3 length: 11 residues. Trimming left V 5 bases short and J 8 bases short, with 9 bases between. The CDR3 sequence: CASSGEREAFF. The CDR3 region has the DNA TGTGCCAGCAGTGGCGAGAGGGAAGCTTTCTTT.

The rearrangement links TRBV24-1 to TRBJ1-2; no reliable D call. The CDR3 runs to 14 residues. V was trimmed by 4 bases and J by 4 bases, leaving 12 bases between them. Germline loops: CDR1 KGHDR, CDR2 SFDVKD. CDR3 residues: CATSERGLLYGYTF. DNA for the CDR3: TGTGCCACCAGTGAAAGAGGACTCCTCTATGGCTACACCTTC.

The chain has TRBV20-1 and TRBJ1-2; D is unclear. The CDR3 loop spans 11 amino acids. The V gene's germline CDR1 is DFQATT and CDR2 SNEGSKA (reference sequence). The V gene lost 6 bases and the J gene lost 1 base, with 6 bases spanning the gap. Here the CDR3 DNA reads TGCAGTGCGGAGCTTAACTATGGCTACACCTTC. Its translation is CSAELNYGYTF.

This rearrangement joins TRBV29-1 to TRBJ2-2, with 10 bases that match TRBD1. CDR3 size: 15 residues. V lost 8 bases and J lost 4; bases outside the gene matches: 10. Germline V gives CDR1 SQVTM, CDR2 ANQGSEA. For the CDR3, the DNA is TGCAGCATTTACCGGGACAGGGGCCGCACCGGGGAGCTGTTTTTT. This codes for CSIYRDRGRTGELFF.

There are a few counts of this clone. The chain uses TRBV7-3 and TRBJ1-5; D is unclear. CDR1 and CDR2 (germline): SGHTA, FQGTGA. Trimming removed 2 bases at V and 0 bases at J, with 11 bases between. This CDR3 is 16 amino acids long. The CDR3 loop reads CASSLHLENSNQPQHF. In nucleotides, the CDR3 is TGTGCCAGCAGCTTACACCTGGAGAATAGCAATCAGCCCCAGCATTTT.

CDR3: CASSSRGTTYEVEQFF. CDR3 in DNA: TGCGCCAGCAGTTCCCGAGGGACTACCTATGAGGTGGAGCAGTTCTTC. The genes are TRBV5-1 and TRBJ2-1; 7 nucleotides line up with TRBD2. V lost 5 bases to trimming and J lost 10 bases; unmatched junction nucleotides: 18. Germline-derived CDR1 and CDR2 are SGHRS and YFSETQ. This CDR3 region has 16 residues.

This chain joins TRBV19 and TRBJ1-6, with 7 bases fitting TRBD1. The CDR3 spans 16 residues. V trimming: 5 bases; J trimming: 10 bases; junction bases outside the gene matches: 14. Germline V lookup: CDR1 LNHDA, CDR2 SQIVND (reference sequence). CDR3 in amino acids: CASSSPPGTVNSPLHF. CDR3 nucleotides: TGTGCCAGTAGTTCGCCTCCCGGGACAGTAAACTCACCCCTCCACTTT.

V gene TRBV19 combines with J gene TRBJ1-2; D perhaps matches TRBD1 (5 bases). Trimming took off 2 bases at V and 3 bases at J, with 19 bases between the two ends. The CDR3 has 17 amino acids. CDR1 and CDR2 from the germline V gene are LNHDA and SQIVND (reference sequence). CDR3 amino acids: CASSISLRERGHYGYTF. In nucleotides, the CDR3 is TGTGCCAGTAGTATAAGTCTCCGGGAGAGGGGACACTATGGCTACACCTTC.

The chain employs TRBV5-6 and TRBJ2-7, with 11 bases matching TRBD2. Looked up from germline, CDR1 is SGHDT and CDR2 is YYEEEE. There are 15 residues in the CDR3. V shed 4 bases, J shed 5 bases, and the junction held 8 bases outside the gene matches. The CDR3 DNA is TGTGCCAGCAGCCCCTCACTAGCGGGAGTTCACGAGCAGTACTTC. It translates to CASSPSLAGVHEQYF.

The rearrangement uses TRBV5-1 and TRBJ2-5; the match to TRBD2 covers 7 bases. CDR1 SGHRS and CDR2 YFSETQ come from the germline V gene. After removal of 4 bases from V and 4 bases from J, the junction contained 4 bases not matched to a gene. The CDR3 extends over 13 amino acids. The CDR3 region has the DNA TGCGCCAGCAGCCGCAGCGGGACAGAGACCCAGTACTTC. Its translation: CASSRSGTETQYF.

The chain uses TRBV11-2 and TRBJ2-3, with 11 bases fitting TRBD2. V shed 5 bases and J 3 bases; nucleotides not matched to a gene: 4. This CDR3 has 15 amino acids. Germline CDR1 reads SGHAT; CDR2 reads FQNNGV. CDR3 protein: CASSLIAGGTDTQYF. CDR3 coding DNA: TGTGCCAGCAGCCTAATAGCGGGAGGGACAGATACGCAGTATTTT.

This chain links TRBV11-1 with TRBJ2-7; the match to TRBD2 covers 8 bases. This CDR3 spans 13 amino acids. The ends lost 3 bases at V and 3 bases at J; junction bases unmatched: 1. Germline V gives CDR1 SGHAT, CDR2 FQDESV (reference sequence). CDR3 protein: CASSFGGDYEQYF. CDR3 nucleotides: TGTGCCAGCAGCTTCGGGGGGGACTACGAGCAGTACTTC.

The chain links TRBV5-1 to TRBJ2-3; tentatively, D is TRBD2 (5 bases). V gave up 4 bases and J gave up 0 bases, with 9 bases separating them. The CDR3 totals 14 residues. CDR1 and CDR2 (germline): SGHRS, YFSETQ. The CDR3: CASSERPSTDTQYF. The CDR3 nucleotides read TGCGCCAGCAGCGAGCGGCCCAGCACAGATACGCAGTATTTT.

The chain uses TRBV7-9 and TRBJ2-7, with 8 bases that match TRBD1. Germline V CDR1 and CDR2: SEHNR, FQNEAQ (reference sequence). The junction had 12 bases not matched to a gene; V was cut back by 4 bases and J by 7 bases. CDR3 length: 15 amino acids. CDR3 DNA: TGTGCCAGCAGCTACGGACAGGGTTGGGTAGATGAGCAGTACTTC. Protein sequence: CASSYGQGWVDEQYF.

This clone was counted only a few times. This chain uses TRBV18 with TRBJ2-7; TRBD2 agrees at 9 bases. CDR1 and CDR2 from the germline V gene are KGHSH and LQKENI. This CDR3 contains 13 residues. J was trimmed by 3 bases and V by 3 bases; bases with no gene match: 0. In DNA, the CDR3 is TGTGCCAGCTCACCGCGGGGGGGCTACGAGCAGTACTTC. It encodes CASSPRGGYEQYF.